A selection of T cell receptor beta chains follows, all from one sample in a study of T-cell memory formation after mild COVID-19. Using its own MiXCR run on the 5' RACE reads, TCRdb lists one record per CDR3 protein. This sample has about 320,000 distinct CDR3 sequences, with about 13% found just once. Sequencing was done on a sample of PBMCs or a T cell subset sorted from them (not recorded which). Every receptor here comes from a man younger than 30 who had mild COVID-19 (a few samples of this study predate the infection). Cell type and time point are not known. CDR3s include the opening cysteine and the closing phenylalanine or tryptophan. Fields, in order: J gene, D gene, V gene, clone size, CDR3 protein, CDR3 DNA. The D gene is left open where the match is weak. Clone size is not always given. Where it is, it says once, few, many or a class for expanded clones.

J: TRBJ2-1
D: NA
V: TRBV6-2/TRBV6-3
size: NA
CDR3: CASSYWGASHNEQFF
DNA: TGTGCCAGCAGTTACTGGGGGGCTAGCCACAATGAGCAGTTCTTC

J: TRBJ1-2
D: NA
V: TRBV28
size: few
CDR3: CASSLTLQGYTF
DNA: TGTGCCAGCAGTTTAACCCTTCAGGGCTACACCTTC

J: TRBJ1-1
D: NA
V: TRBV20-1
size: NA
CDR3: CSAASAQNTEAFF
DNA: TGCAGTGCTGCTTCGGCACAGAACACTGAAGCTTTCTTT

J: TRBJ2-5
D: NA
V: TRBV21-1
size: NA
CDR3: CASSNPRGRRQETQYF
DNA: TGTGCCAGCAGCAACCCCCGGGGACGTCGGCAAGAGACCCAGTACTTC

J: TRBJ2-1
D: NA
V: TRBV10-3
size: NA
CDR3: CAIGSGAPSHNEQFF
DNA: TGTGCCATCGGATCGGGGGCCCCTTCCCACAATGAGCAGTTCTTC

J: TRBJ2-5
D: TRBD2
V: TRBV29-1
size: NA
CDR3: CSVQTSGAAETQYF
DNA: TGCAGCGTTCAGACTAGCGGGGCTGCGGAGACCCAGTACTTC

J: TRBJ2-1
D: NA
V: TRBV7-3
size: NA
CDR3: CASSLSGPSLNEQFF
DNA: TGTGCCAGCAGCCTATCGGGACCGTCCCTCAATGAGCAGTTCTTC

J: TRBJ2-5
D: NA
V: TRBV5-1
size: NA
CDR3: CASSFWRQETQYF
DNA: TGCGCCAGCAGCTTTTGGAGACAAGAGACCCAGTACTTC

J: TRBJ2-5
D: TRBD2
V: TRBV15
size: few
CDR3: CATSLQRGRETQYF
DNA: TGTGCCACCAGCCTTCAGCGGGGCCGGGAGACCCAGTACTTC

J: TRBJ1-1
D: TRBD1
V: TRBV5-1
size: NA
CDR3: CASKGTVNTEAFF
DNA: TGCGCCAGCAAGGGGACAGTGAACACTGAAGCTTTCTTT

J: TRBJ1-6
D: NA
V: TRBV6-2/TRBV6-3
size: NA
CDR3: CASSYSARSPLHF
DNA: TGTGCCAGCAGTTACTCCGCCCGTTCACCCCTCCACTTT

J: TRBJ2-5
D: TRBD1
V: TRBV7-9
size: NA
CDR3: CASRQTGDETQYF
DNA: TGTGCCAGCAGACAGACAGGGGACGAGACCCAGTACTTC

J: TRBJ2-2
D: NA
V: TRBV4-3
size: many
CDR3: CASSPQGTGELFF
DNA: TGCGCCAGCAGCCCGCAGGGGACCGGGGAGCTGTTTTTT

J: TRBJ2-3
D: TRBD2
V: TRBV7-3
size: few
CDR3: CASSLEAGNTDTQYF
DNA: TGTGCCAGCAGCCTCGAAGCGGGGAACACAGATACGCAGTATTTT

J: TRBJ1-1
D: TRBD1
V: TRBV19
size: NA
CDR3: CASSPRTGIEAFF
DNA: TGTGCCAGTAGTCCCCGGACAGGGATTGAAGCTTTCTTT

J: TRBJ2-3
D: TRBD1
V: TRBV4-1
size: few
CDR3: CASSPHDRGRADTQYF
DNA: TGCGCCAGCAGCCCCCACGACAGGGGGAGGGCAGATACGCAGTATTTT

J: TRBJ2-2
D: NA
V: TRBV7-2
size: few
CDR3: CASSFRGSANTGELFF
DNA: TGTGCCAGCAGCTTCCGGGGGTCGGCGAACACCGGGGAGCTGTTTTTT

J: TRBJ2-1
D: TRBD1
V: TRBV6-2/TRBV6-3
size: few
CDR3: CASGPAAGGREQFF
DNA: TGTGCCAGCGGACCGGCGGCAGGGGGAAGGGAGCAGTTCTTC

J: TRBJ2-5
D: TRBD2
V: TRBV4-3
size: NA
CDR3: CASSQDRAGRETQYF
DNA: TGCGCCAGCAGCCAAGACCGAGCGGGGAGGGAGACCCAGTACTTC

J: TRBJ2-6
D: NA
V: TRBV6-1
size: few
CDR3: CASRKGATGKEAHVLTF
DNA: TGTGCCAGCAGGAAAGGGGCTACAGGGAAAGAGGCGCACGTCCTGACTTTC

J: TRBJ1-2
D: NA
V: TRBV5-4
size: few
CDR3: CASSLGAMSVTYGYTF
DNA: TGTGCCAGCAGCTTGGGTGCAATGTCCGTAACCTATGGCTACACCTTC

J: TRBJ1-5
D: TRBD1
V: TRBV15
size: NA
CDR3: CATSIGFTGEGNQPQHF
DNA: TGTGCCACCAGCATCGGATTTACAGGGGAAGGCAATCAGCCCCAGCATTTT

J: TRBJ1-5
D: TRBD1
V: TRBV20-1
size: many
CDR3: CSARVRGRGSNQPQHF
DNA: TGCAGTGCTAGAGTCAGGGGGCGCGGCAGCAATCAGCCCCAGCATTTT

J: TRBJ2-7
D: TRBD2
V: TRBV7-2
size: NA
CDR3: CASSLRSGGSSYEQYF
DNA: TGTGCCAGCAGCTTGAGGAGCGGGGGCAGCTCCTACGAGCAGTACTTC

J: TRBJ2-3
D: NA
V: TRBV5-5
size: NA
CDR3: CASSLPLDQLQYF
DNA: TGTGCCAGCAGCTTGCCCCTGGACCAACTGCAGTATTTT

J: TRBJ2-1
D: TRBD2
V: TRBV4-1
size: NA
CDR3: CASSPRASGGLHNEQFF
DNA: TGCGCCAGCAGCCCCCGGGCTAGCGGGGGTCTTCACAATGAGCAGTTCTTC

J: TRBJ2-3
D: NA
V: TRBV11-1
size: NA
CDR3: CASSPPGASSDTQYF
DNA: TGTGCCAGCAGCCCCCCAGGGGCCTCCTCTGATACGCAGTATTTT

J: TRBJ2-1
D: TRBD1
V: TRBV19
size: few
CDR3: CASEGQGGGNEQFF
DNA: TGTGCCAGCGAGGGACAGGGGGGAGGGAATGAGCAGTTCTTC